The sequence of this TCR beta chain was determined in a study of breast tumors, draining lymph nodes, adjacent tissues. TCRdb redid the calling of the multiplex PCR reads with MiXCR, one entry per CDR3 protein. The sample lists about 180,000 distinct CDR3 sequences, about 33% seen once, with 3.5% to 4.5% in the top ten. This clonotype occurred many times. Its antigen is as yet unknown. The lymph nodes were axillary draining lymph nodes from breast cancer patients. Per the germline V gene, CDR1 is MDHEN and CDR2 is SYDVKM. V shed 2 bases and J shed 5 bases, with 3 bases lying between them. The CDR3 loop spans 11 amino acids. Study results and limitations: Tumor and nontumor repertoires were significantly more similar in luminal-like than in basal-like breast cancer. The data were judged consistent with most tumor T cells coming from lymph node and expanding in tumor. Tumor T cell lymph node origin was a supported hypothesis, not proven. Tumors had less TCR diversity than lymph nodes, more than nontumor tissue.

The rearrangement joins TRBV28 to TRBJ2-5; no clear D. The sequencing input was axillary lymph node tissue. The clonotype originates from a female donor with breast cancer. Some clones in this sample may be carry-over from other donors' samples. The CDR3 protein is CASSLSETQYF. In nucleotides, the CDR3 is TGTGCCAGCAGTTTAAGTGAGACCCAGTACTTC.